These 17 T cell receptor beta chains came from one sample sequenced in a study of OX40 agonist ivuxolimab in advanced cancers. Clones were sequenced by immunoSEQ multiplex PCR, and TCRdb holds only the in-frame ones, with some missing. In the table there are about 19,000 clones, roughly 91% of which are singletons. The material was CD4+ or CD8+ T cells sorted from blood, obtained in a trial of the OX40 agonist ivuxolimab. Every receptor here comes from an adult with an advanced solid tumor such as melanoma, head and neck, liver or kidney cancer.

In its sample, this clone ranks as medium-sized. This rearrangement joins TRBV7-3 to TRBJ2-2, with 15 bases identical to TRBD2. After removal of 0 bases from V and 7 bases from J, the junction contained 9 bases not matched to a gene. CDR1 and CDR2 (germline): SGHTA, FQGTGA. This CDR3 has 19 amino acids. Here the CDR3 reads CASSLTPPGLAGGGGELFF. The CDR3 coding sequence is TGTGCCAGCAGCTTAACCCCCCCGGGACTAGCGGGAGGAGGCGGGGAGCTGTTTTTT.

The V and J genes are TRBV7-8 and TRBJ2-3; D might be TRBD1 (7 bases). The germline CDR1 and CDR2 sequences are SGHVS and FQNEAQ. This CDR3 is 21 amino acids long. V dropped 6 bases and J dropped 1 base, with 32 bases sitting between them. The CDR3 loop reads CASRAPPGQTFTSTRTDTQYF. Written as DNA, the CDR3 is TGTGCCAGCAGAGCCCCCCCGGGACAGACCTTTACTAGCACCCGCACAGATACGCAGTATTTT.

This clone was picked up a small number of times. In nucleotides, the CDR3 is TGTGCCAGCAGCTTCGGGCCTACCGGCTCCTACGAGCAGTACTTC. Translation gives CASSFGPTGSYEQYF. This chain joins TRBV4-2 and TRBJ2-7, with D unclear. Germline V gene data show CDR1 as LGHNA and CDR2 as YNFKEQ. The CDR3 spans 15 residues. V was cut by 5 bases and J by 0 bases, with 14 bases left in between.

The rearrangement joins TRBV7-2 to TRBJ2-1, with 8 bases that match TRBD2. The germline gives CDR1 SGHTA, CDR2 FQGNSA. V lost 1 base and J lost 6; bases outside the gene matches: 5. This CDR3 is 15 amino acids long. The CDR3 loop is CASSLEAGVGNEQFF. As DNA, the CDR3 is TGTGCCAGCAGCTTAGAAGCGGGAGTTGGCAATGAGCAGTTCTTC.

This clone was counted a few times. The chain employs TRBV20-1 and TRBJ1-2; D is ambiguous. The V gene lost 5 bases and the J gene lost 5 bases, with 6 bases spanning the gap. Germline V gene lookup returns CDR1 DFQATT and CDR2 SNEGSKA (reference sequence). The CDR3 consists of 10 residues. This CDR3 is CSAGVYGYTF. The CDR3 bases are TGCAGTGCTGGTGTGTATGGCTACACCTTC.

The chain couples TRBV19 to TRBJ2-7; D not resolved. Germline assignment: CDR1 LNHDA and CDR2 SQIVND (reference sequence). The CDR3 is 13 amino acids. The V end lost 5 bases, the J end lost 2 bases, and 10 bases lay between the germline ends. DNA of the CDR3: TGTGCCAGTAGTTTTGGGGAAACCTACGAGCAGTACTTC. This sequence encodes CASSFGETYEQYF.

The CDR3 spells CASSPGTVPTDTQYF. DNA of the CDR3: TGTGCCAGCAGCCCAGGGACAGTACCCACAGATACGCAGTATTTT. J is TRBJ2-3 and V is TRBV9; 7 bases match TRBD1. The CDR3 sequence is 15 residues long. Germline CDR1 is SGDLS and CDR2 is YYNGEE. With V trimmed by 4 bases and J by 2 bases, 7 bases remained unmatched.

The rearrangement uses TRBV10-3 and TRBJ2-5; tentative D call: TRBD1 (5 bases). The assigned J gene may be wrong: the sequence end matches TRBJ2-7 better. Germline V gene data show CDR1 as ENHRY and CDR2 as SYGVKD. This CDR3 spans 14 amino acids. CDR3 sequence reads: CAISEAVPRAEQYF. The CDR3 DNA follows: TGTGCCATCAGTGAAGCTGTCCCCAGGGCCGAGCAGTACTTC.

This rearrangement joins TRBV2 to TRBJ2-7; D ambiguous. The CDR3 is made up of 11 amino acids. The V gene's germline CDR1 is SNHLY and CDR2 FYNNEI. Trimming removed 10 bases from V and 4 bases from J, with 11 bases in between. The CDR3 spells CATLSTYEQYF. The CDR3 nucleotides read TGTGCCACCCTTTCCACTTACGAGCAGTACTTC.

The chain employs TRBV2 and TRBJ2-7, with no clear D. Germline CDR1 is SNHLY and CDR2 is FYNNEI. The V end was cut by 6 bases, the J end by 5 bases, with 8 bases between. This CDR3 spans 11 amino acids. The CDR3 sequence is CASRVTDEQYF. As DNA, the CDR3 is TGTGCCAGCAGGGTGACTGACGAGCAGTACTTC.

CDR3 nucleotides: TGCAGCGCGGAAGGGGGACTAGCGGGAGTGTCCTACGAGCAGTACTTC. Protein: CSAEGGLAGVSYEQYF. The rearrangement uses TRBV29-1 and TRBJ2-7, with 14 positions matching TRBD2. In germline, CDR1 is SQVTM, CDR2 ANQGSEA. The CDR3 runs 16 residues. The V gene end was trimmed by 7 bases and the J gene end by 1 base; junction bases not matched to a gene: 9.

This clone has only a few counts. The gene calls are TRBV7-6 and TRBJ2-7; D ambiguous. CDR1 is SGHVS, CDR2 FNYEAQ, per germline. This CDR3 is 14 amino acids long. V gave up 1 base and J gave up 3 bases, with 10 bases separating them. DNA for the CDR3: TGTGCCAGCAGCTTAGGCGGCAGCCTCTACGAGCAGTACTTC. Encoded protein: CASSLGGSLYEQYF.

This chain uses TRBV28 with TRBJ1-5; the D gene is possibly TRBD1 (5 bases). V was cut by 2 bases and J by 2 bases, with 10 bases left in between. The CDR3 has 15 amino acids. Germline values: CDR1 MDHEN, CDR2 SYDVKM. CDR3 residues: CASSLGGMGNQPQHF. CDR3 bases: TGTGCCAGCAGTTTAGGGGGAATGGGCAATCAGCCCCAGCATTTT.

This clone has a single count. For the CDR3, the DNA is TGTGCCAGCAGCTTAGCCCACCTCATGAACACTGAAGCTTTCTTT. Protein sequence: CASSLAHLMNTEAFF. The chain joins TRBV7-9 to TRBJ1-1; D ambiguous. Germline V gives CDR1 SEHNR, CDR2 FQNEAQ (reference sequence). V gave up 0 bases and J gave up 0 bases, with 8 bases separating them. This CDR3 is 15 amino acids long.

This clone was recorded only once. The genes are TRBV27 and TRBJ1-6; D unresolved. The germline V and J ends were trimmed by 1 base and 7 bases, with 5 bases remaining between them. Germline V gene sequence: CDR1 MNHEY, CDR2 SMNVEV (reference sequence). The CDR3 is made up of 13 amino acids. The CDR3 loop reads CASSLWQNSPLHF. CDR3 nucleotide sequence: TGTGCCAGCAGTTTATGGCAGAATTCACCCCTCCACTTT.

DNA for the CDR3: TGTGCCAGCAGTTTGACGGGAAATGAGCAGTTCTTC. This encodes CASSLTGNEQFF. V is TRBV27 and J is TRBJ2-1; perhaps TRBD2 as D (5 bases). Trimming pared 3 bases from V and 7 bases from J, leaving 7 bases between. The CDR3 extends over 12 amino acids. The germline CDR1 and CDR2 sequences are MNHEY and SMNVEV (reference sequence).

This chain uses TRBV7-9 with TRBJ1-1; possible D gene TRBD1, 5 bases. The CDR3 contains 12 residues. The germline V and J ends were trimmed by 5 bases and 12 bases, with 16 bases remaining between them. From germline, CDR1 is SEHNR and CDR2 FQNEAQ (reference sequence). The DNA for the CDR3 is TGTGCCAGCAGCAGCTGGGGGGGTGACTCTTTCTTT. The encoded protein is CASSSWGGDSFF.